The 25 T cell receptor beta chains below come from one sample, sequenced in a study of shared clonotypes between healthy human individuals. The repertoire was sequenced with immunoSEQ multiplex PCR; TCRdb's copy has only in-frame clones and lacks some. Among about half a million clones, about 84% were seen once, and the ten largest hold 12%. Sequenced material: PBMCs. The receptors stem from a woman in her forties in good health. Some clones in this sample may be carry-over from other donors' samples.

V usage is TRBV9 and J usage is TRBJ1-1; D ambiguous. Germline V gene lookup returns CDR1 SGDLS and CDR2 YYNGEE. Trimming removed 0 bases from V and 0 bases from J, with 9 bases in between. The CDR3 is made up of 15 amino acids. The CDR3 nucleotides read TGTGCCAGCAGCGTAGCTGGCGAATTGAACACTGAAGCTTTCTTT. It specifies CASSVAGELNTEAFF.

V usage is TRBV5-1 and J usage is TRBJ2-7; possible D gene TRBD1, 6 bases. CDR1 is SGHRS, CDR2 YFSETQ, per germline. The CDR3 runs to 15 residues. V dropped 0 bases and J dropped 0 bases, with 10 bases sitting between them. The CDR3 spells CASSLGQARSYEQYF. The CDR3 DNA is TGCGCCAGCAGCTTGGGACAGGCGCGCTCCTACGAGCAGTACTTC.

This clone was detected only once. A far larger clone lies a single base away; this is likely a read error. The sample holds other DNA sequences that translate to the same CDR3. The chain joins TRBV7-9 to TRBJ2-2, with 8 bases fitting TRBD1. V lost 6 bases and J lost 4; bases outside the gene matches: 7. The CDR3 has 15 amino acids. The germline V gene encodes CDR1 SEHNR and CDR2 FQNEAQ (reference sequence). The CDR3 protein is CASRLGTGATGELFF. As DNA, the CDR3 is TGTGCCAGCAGGTTGGGGACAGGAGCCACCGGGGAGCTGTTTTTT.

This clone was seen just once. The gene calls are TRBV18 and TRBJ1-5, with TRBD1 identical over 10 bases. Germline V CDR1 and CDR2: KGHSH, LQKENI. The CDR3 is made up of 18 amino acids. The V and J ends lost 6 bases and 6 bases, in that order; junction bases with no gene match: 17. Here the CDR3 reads CASSQAGTGAWNGQPQHF. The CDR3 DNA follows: TGTGCCAGCTCCCAGGCCGGGACAGGGGCCTGGAACGGTCAGCCCCAGCATTTT. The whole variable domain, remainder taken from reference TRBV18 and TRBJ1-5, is NAGVMQNPRHLVRRRGQEARLRCSPMKGHSHVYWYRQLPEEGLKFMVYLQKENIIDESGMPKERFSAEFPKEGPSILRIQQVVRGDSAAYFCASSQAGTGAWNGQPQHFGDGTRLSIL.

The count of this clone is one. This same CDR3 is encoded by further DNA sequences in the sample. The CDR3 spells CASSFRSSGNTIYF. The CDR3 DNA is TGTGCCAGCAGTTTTAGGTCCTCTGGAAACACCATATATTTT. J is TRBJ1-3 and V is TRBV28; no reliable D call. This CDR3 comprises 14 residues. Germline V gives CDR1 MDHEN, CDR2 SYDVKM. V lost 3 bases, J lost 0 bases, and 6 bases lay in between.

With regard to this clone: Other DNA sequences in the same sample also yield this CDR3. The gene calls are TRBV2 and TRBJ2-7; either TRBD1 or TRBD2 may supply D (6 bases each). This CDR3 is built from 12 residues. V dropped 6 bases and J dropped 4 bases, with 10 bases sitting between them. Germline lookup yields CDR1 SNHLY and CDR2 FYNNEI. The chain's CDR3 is CASRGGGYEQYF. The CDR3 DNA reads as TGTGCCAGCAGGGGGGGCGGGTACGAGCAGTACTTC.

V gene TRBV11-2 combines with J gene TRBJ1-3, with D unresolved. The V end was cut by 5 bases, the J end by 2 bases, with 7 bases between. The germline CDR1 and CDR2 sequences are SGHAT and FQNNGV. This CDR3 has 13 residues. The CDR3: CASSAAAGNTIYF. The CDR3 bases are TGTGCCAGCAGCGCGGCGGCTGGAAACACCATATATTTT.

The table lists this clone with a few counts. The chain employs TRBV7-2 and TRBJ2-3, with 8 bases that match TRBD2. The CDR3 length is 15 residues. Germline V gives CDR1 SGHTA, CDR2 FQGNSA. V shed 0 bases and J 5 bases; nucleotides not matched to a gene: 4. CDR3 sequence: CASSLAGRAGDTQYF. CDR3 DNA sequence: TGTGCCAGCAGCTTAGCCGGGAGGGCGGGAGATACGCAGTATTTT.

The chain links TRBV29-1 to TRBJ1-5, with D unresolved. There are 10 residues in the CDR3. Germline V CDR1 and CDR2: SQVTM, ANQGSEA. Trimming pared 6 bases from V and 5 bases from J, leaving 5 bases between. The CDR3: CSVGDQPQHF. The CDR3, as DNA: TGCAGCGTGGGAGATCAGCCCCAGCATTTT.

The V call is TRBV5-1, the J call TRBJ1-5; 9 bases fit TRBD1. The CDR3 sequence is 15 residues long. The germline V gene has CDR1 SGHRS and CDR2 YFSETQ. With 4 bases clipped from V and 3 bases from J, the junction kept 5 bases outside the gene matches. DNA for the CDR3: TGCGCCAGCAGCCTGGACAGGGGAAACAATCAGCCCCAGCATTTT. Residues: CASSLDRGNNQPQHF.

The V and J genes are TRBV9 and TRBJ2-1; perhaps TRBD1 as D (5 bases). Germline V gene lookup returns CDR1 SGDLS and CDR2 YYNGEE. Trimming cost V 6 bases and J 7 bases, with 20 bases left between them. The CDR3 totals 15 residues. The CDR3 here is CASTQGALDRNEQFF. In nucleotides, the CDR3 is TGTGCCAGCACCCAAGGGGCTCTGGATCGGAATGAGCAGTTCTTC.

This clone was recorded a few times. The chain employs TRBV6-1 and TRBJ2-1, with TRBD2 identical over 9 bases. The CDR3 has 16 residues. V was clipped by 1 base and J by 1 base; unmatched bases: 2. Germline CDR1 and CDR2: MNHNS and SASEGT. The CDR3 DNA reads TGTGCCAGCAGTGAAGTGGCGGGAGGGTCCTACAATGAGCAGTTCTTC. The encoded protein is CASSEVAGGSYNEQFF.

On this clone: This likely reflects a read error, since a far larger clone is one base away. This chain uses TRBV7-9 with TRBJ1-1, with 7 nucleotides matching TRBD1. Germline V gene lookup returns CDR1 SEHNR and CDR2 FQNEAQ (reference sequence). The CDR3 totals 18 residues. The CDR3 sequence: CANSPPVVGQVMNTEAFF. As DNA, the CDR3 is TGTGCCAACAGCCCACCAGTAGTCGGACAGGTGATGAACACTGAAGCTTTCTTT.

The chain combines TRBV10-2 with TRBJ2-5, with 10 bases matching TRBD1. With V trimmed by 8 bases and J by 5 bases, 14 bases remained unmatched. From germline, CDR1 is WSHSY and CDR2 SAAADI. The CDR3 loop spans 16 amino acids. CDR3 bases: TGCGCCAGCCGGGACAGGGGAGGCCCAGGGATTGAGACCCAGTACTTC. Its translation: CASRDRGGPGIETQYF.

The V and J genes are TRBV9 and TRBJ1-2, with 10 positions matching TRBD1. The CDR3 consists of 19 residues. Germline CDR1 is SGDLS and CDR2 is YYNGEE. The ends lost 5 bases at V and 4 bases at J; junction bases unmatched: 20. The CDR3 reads CASSHTSGTGAHTGYGYTF. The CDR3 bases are TGTGCCAGCAGTCACACCTCCGGGACAGGGGCCCACACTGGCTATGGCTACACCTTC.

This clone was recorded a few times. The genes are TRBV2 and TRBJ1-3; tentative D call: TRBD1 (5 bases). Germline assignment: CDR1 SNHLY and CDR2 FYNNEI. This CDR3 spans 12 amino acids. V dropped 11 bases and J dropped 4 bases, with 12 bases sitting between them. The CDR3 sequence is CAGGEGGNTIYF. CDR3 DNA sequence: TGTGCCGGGGGAGAAGGAGGAAACACCATATATTTT.

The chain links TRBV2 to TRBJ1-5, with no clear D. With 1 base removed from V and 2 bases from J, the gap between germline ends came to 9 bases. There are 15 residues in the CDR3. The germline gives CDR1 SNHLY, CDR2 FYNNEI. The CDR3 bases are TGTGCCAGCAGTGAAGTGGACGTAGGCAATCAGCCCCAGCATTTT. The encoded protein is CASSEVDVGNQPQHF.

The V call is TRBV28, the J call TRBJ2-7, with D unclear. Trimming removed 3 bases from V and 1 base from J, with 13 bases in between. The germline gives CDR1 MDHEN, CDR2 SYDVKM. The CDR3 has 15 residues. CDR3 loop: CASSFASLGSYEQYF. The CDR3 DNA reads TGTGCCAGCAGTTTCGCTTCTTTAGGGTCCTACGAGCAGTACTTC.

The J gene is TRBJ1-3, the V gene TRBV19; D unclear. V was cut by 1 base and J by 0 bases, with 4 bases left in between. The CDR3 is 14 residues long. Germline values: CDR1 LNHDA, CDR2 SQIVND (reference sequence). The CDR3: CASSIAGSGNTIYF. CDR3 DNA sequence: TGTGCCAGTAGTATAGCTGGCTCTGGAAACACCATATATTTT.

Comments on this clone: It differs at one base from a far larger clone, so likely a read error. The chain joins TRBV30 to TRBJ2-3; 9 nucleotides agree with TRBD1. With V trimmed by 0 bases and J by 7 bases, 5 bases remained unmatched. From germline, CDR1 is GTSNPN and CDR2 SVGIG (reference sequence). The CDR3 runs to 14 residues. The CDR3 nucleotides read TGTGCCTGGAGTGTTACAGGGGGCCCATATACGCAGTATTTT. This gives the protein CAWSVTGGPYTQYF.

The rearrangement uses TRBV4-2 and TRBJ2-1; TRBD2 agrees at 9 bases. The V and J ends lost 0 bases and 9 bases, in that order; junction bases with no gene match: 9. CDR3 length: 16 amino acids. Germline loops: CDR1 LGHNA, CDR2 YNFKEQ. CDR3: CASSQEAGGPSGEQFF. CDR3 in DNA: TGTGCCAGCAGCCAAGAGGCGGGAGGGCCGTCGGGTGAGCAGTTCTTC.

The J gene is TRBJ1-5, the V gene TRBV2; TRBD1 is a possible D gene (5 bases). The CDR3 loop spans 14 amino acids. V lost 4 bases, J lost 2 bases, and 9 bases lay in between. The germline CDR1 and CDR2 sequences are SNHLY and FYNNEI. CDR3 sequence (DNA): TGTGCCAGCAGTGGGGGGTTCGGCAATCAGCCCCAGCATTTT. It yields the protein CASSGGFGNQPQHF.

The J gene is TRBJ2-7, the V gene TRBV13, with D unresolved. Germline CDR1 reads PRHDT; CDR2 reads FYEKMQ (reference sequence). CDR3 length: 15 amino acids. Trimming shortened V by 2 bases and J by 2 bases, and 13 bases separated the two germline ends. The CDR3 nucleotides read TGTGCCAGCAGCTTAACGGGTCTTTATGCCTACGAGCAGTACTTC. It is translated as CASSLTGLYAYEQYF.

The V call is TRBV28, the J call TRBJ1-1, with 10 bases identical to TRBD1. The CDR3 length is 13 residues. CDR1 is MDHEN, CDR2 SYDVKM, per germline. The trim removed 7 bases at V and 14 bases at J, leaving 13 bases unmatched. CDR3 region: CASKTGGLVRAFF. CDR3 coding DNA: TGTGCCAGCAAGACAGGGGGCTTGGTTCGCGCCTTCTTT. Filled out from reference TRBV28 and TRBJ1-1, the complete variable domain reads DVKVTQSSRYLVKRTGEKVFLECVQDMDHENMFWYRQDPGLGLRLIYFSYDVKMKEKGDIPEGYSVSREKKERFSLILESASTNQTSMYLCASKTGGLVRAFFGQGTRLTVV.

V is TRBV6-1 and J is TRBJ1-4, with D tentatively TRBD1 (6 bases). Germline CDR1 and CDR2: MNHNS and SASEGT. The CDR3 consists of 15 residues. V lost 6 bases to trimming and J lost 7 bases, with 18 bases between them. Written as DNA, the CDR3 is TGTGCCAGCAGGTCGCCGACAGGAAGAGCTGAAAAACTGTTTTTT. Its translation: CASRSPTGRAEKLFF.